This T cell receptor beta chain was identified during a study of control samples from healthy donors and cancer patients. From germline, CDR1 is SEHNR and CDR2 FQNEAQ (reference sequence). CDR3 length equals 12 residues. Trimming left V 5 bases short and J 2 bases short, with 5 bases between. TCRdb keeps only in-frame clones here, not all; method: immunoSEQ multiplex PCR. The table lists around 180,000 clones, approximately 91% of them singletons. The sequence was obtained from a woman between 40 and 55 years old in good health. Sequencing was done on a sample of blood. This chain uses TRBV7-9 with TRBJ2-3, with unresolved D. The CDR3 spells CASSTYTDTQYF. In DNA form, the CDR3 reads TGTGCCAGCAGCACTTACACAGATACGCAGTATTTT.